The 10 T cell receptor beta chains below all came from one sample that was sequenced in a study of CXCR3-negative and CXCR3-positive naive CD8 T cells. General study results and limits: Greater hydrophobicity was found in TRB CDR3s of CXCR3-positive naive cells than of CXCR3-negative naive cells.

What these receptors recognize is not known. With UMI labels, 5' RACE was used to prepare the TRB cDNA libraries. With the 5' RACE reads reprocessed, TCRdb shows one record per CDR3 protein and no DNA. The sample table includes approximately 90,000 distinct CDR3 sequences. Sequencing input: naive CXCR3+ CD8+ T cells from blood. Sample subset: CD45RO-CCR7+CD27+CD95- naive CD8+ T cells expressing CXCR3 (TNR3+). Receptors were obtained from a human donor in good health. Some clones in this sample may be carry-over from other donors' samples.

The chain carries TRBV27 and TRBJ1-1; TCRdb gives TRBD1 as the D gene, but with no DNA this cannot be confirmed. Germline V gene lookup returns CDR1 MNHEY and CDR2 SMNVEV (reference sequence). CDR3 length: 14 amino acids. CDR3 region: CASSLTALNTEAFF.

The rearrangement links TRBV4-1 to TRBJ1-2; TCRdb selects TRBD1, and the lack of DNA leaves this call unchecked. The CDR3 runs 13 residues. Germline V CDR1 and CDR2: MGHRA, YSYEKL. The CDR3 loop reads CASSPGTTYGYTF.

The chain couples TRBV30 to TRBJ1-6. The CDR3 runs 14 residues. In germline, CDR1 is GTSNPN, CDR2 SVGIG (reference sequence). The CDR3 loop is CAWTVSAYNSPLHF.

This chain connects TRBV11-3 to TRBJ2-3. This CDR3 contains 15 residues. Germline-derived CDR1 and CDR2 are SGHNT and YENEEA. The CDR3 protein is CASSSSWGSTDTQYF.

The chain uses TRBV5-1 and TRBJ2-3; as DNA is missing, the TRBD2 call by TCRdb cannot be tested. This CDR3 has 15 residues. The germline gives CDR1 SGHRS, CDR2 YFSETQ. The CDR3 loop is CASSLVLAQHSTQYF. The full variable domain, in which reference TRBV5-1 and TRBJ2-3 provide the parts outside the CDR3, is KAGVTQTPRYLIKTRGQQVTLSCSPISGHRSVSWYQQTPGQGLQFLFEYFSETQRNKGNFPGRFSGRQFSNSRSEMNVSTLELGDSALYLCASSLVLAQHSTQYFGPGTRLTVL.

V is TRBV20-1 and J is TRBJ2-3; TCRdb picks TRBD1, but there is no DNA to check that call. The length of the CDR3 is 17 residues. Germline CDR1 and CDR2: DFQATT and SNEGSKA (reference sequence). This chain's CDR3 is CSARSLGTEHLPDTQYF.

The rearrangement joins TRBV29-1 to TRBJ2-2; the TCRdb call, TRBD1, lacks DNA for checking. This CDR3 has 15 residues. CDR1 is SQVTM, CDR2 ANQGSEA, per germline. The CDR3 sequence is CGVEISGTYTGELFF.

The genes are TRBV28 and TRBJ2-7; no DNA is available, so the TRBD1 call from TCRdb remains unchecked. The CDR3 totals 15 residues. Germline V lookup: CDR1 MDHEN, CDR2 SYDVKM. CDR3 sequence reads: CASSLPFAGQVEQYF.

This chain connects TRBV12-3 or TRBV12-4 to TRBJ1-5. This CDR3 region has 12 residues. The CDR3 spells CASSLGTQPQHF.

This rearrangement joins TRBV28 to TRBJ2-3; TCRdb returns TRBD2, unconfirmable since there is no DNA. Germline V gene lookup returns CDR1 MDHEN and CDR2 SYDVKM. The CDR3 length is 15 residues. CDR3 amino acids: CASSLDGGREDTQYF.